The 15 T cell receptor beta chains reported below all come from one sample, sequenced in a study of T-cell reconstitution after alpha-beta-depleted transplantation in children. As it was prepared, the TCRbeta library received unique molecular identifiers. In TCRdb, the PCR reads were re-called with MiXCR into one record per CDR3 protein. The table includes about 640,000 distinct CDR3 sequences, around a sixth detected once. The input for sequencing was PBMCs from the stem cell graft donor, taken from the stem cell graft. The receptors derive from a human donor who donated a stem cell graft to a child with acute myeloid leukemia.

The chain's CDR3 is CSAGRNTRRDTQYF. CDR3 DNA sequence: TGCAGTGCGGGGAGGAACACAAGAAGAGATACGCAGTATTTT. The chain uses TRBV20-1 and TRBJ2-3; D perhaps matches TRBD2 (6 bases). The CDR3 has 14 residues. V lost 6 bases to trimming and J lost 5 bases, with 18 bases between them. The germline gives CDR1 DFQATT, CDR2 SNEGSKA (reference sequence).

The genes are TRBV5-1 and TRBJ2-2; possible D gene TRBD2, 5 bases. Trimming cost V 1 base and J 2 bases, with 15 bases left between them. Germline loops: CDR1 SGHRS, CDR2 YFSETQ. The CDR3 runs to 17 residues. The CDR3 nucleotides are TGCGCCAGCAGCTTGCAGGAACGGGGAGAAAACACCGGGGAGCTGTTTTTT. It specifies CASSLQERGENTGELFF.

This clonotype was detected many times. This rearrangement joins TRBV29-1 to TRBJ2-3, with unresolved D. The V and J ends lost 3 bases and 4 bases respectively, with 17 bases between them. The CDR3 runs 15 residues. Germline V gives CDR1 SQVTM, CDR2 ANQGSEA. The CDR3 sequence: CSVDLHGNPPDTQYF. The CDR3 DNA reads TGCAGCGTTGACTTACACGGCAATCCTCCAGATACGCAGTATTTT.

This clonotype was counted only a few times. V gene TRBV12-3 or TRBV12-4 combines with J gene TRBJ2-7; D possibly corresponds to TRBD1 (5 bases). The V end lost 9 bases, the J end lost 0 bases, and 12 bases lay between the germline ends. The CDR3 is 13 residues long. The CDR3 here is CASTGPSSYEQYF. The CDR3 DNA is TGTGCCAGTACAGGCCCCAGCTCCTACGAGCAGTACTTC.

This clonotype was picked up a small number of times. The gene calls are TRBV29-1 and TRBJ2-5, with TRBD2 identical over 14 bases. Trimming cost V 4 bases and J 5 bases; bases outside gene matches: 12. The germline V gene encodes CDR1 SQVTM and CDR2 ANQGSEA. The CDR3 loop spans 17 amino acids. The CDR3 nucleotides are TGCAGCGTTGCCACCGGGACTAGCGGGGGCCCCTATGAGACCCAGTACTTC. Translating it yields CSVATGTSGGPYETQYF.

The rearrangement uses TRBV20-1 and TRBJ1-4; D possibly corresponds to TRBD1 (5 bases). Germline V gene lookup returns CDR1 DFQATT and CDR2 SNEGSKA (reference sequence). The CDR3 length is 15 residues. With 5 bases removed from V and 6 bases from J, the gap between germline ends came to 19 bases. CDR3: CSASPSRQGDEKLFF. CDR3 nucleotide sequence: TGCAGTGCTTCACCTTCGCGGCAGGGTGATGAAAAACTGTTTTTT.

This clonotype was counted between two and nine times. CDR3 residues: CSAWDRVSSGNTIYF. The CDR3 region has the DNA TGCAGTGCTTGGGACAGGGTTAGCTCTGGAAACACCATATATTTT. The gene calls are TRBV20-1 and TRBJ1-3; 9 positions match TRBD1. CDR3 size: 15 residues. After removal of 5 bases from V and 0 bases from J, the junction contained 5 bases not matched to a gene. Germline assignment: CDR1 DFQATT and CDR2 SNEGSKA (reference sequence).

This clonotype was observed a few times. The chain employs TRBV5-1 and TRBJ2-1, with TRBD2 identical over 9 bases. CDR1 SGHRS and CDR2 YFSETQ come from the germline V gene. J gave up 8 bases and V 1 base, and 7 bases lay outside the gene matches. The CDR3 consists of 15 residues. The DNA of the CDR3 is TGCGCCAGCAGCTTGTTTGTAGCGGGGGACGATGAGCAGTTCTTC. Its translation is CASSLFVAGDDEQFF.

This clonotype has a count of ten or more. The CDR3 loop reads CTSPGGPYEQYV. CDR3 in DNA: TGCACCAGCCCGGGTGGGCCCTACGAGCAGTACGTC. The genes are TRBV20-1 and TRBJ2-7; the D is unclear. Germline CDR1 is DFQATT and CDR2 is SNEGSKA (reference sequence). The CDR3 has 12 amino acids.

The rearrangement links TRBV12-3 or TRBV12-4 to TRBJ1-5; no reliable D call. The V and J ends lost 0 bases and 7 bases respectively, with 10 bases between them. This CDR3 comprises 14 residues. The CDR3 sequence is CASSLASIIQPQHF. Written as DNA, the CDR3 is TGTGCCAGCAGTTTAGCGTCAATTATACAGCCCCAGCATTTT.

The sample holds many counts of this clonotype. The V call is TRBV12-3 or TRBV12-4, the J call TRBJ1-5, with D perhaps TRBD1 (5 bases). V lost 2 bases and J 2 bases, leaving 13 bases between the germline ends. The CDR3 length is 16 residues. The CDR3 nucleotides are TGTGCCAGCAGTTTATTTCGGGGCGAGGGCAATCAGCCCCAGCATTTT. This gives the protein CASSLFRGEGNQPQHF.

The sample holds many counts of this clonotype. J is TRBJ1-5 and V is TRBV6-1; a weak D match, TRBD1 (6 bases). The CDR3 covers 15 residues. Trimming removed 6 bases at V and 4 bases at J, with 16 bases between. Germline V gives CDR1 MNHNS, CDR2 SASEGT. The CDR3 bases are TGTGCCAGCAGAGGAGCGGGGACACCAAATCAGCCCCAGCATTTT. Translated: CASRGAGTPNQPQHF.

This clonotype was seen ten or more times. The genes are TRBV19 and TRBJ1-1; D perhaps matches TRBD1 (5 bases). Germline V gene data show CDR1 as LNHDA and CDR2 as SQIVND (reference sequence). This CDR3 contains 14 residues. V was clipped by 6 bases and J by 4 bases, with 15 bases between them. The CDR3 sequence: CASRTTDKVTEAFF. In nucleotides, the CDR3 is TGTGCCAGTAGGACGACAGATAAAGTCACTGAAGCTTTCTTT.

This clonotype occurred many times. The chain couples TRBV12-3 or TRBV12-4 to TRBJ1-1; D possibly corresponds to TRBD1 (5 bases). Trimming removed 4 bases from V and 0 bases from J, with 6 bases in between. The CDR3 loop spans 13 amino acids. CDR3 bases: TGTGCCAGCAGTTCGGACATGAACACTGAAGCTTTCTTT. Translated: CASSSDMNTEAFF.

V gene TRBV7-2 combines with J gene TRBJ2-1; no clear D. Germline values: CDR1 SGHTA, CDR2 FQGNSA. Trimming left V 1 base short and J 4 bases short, with 11 bases between. The CDR3 extends over 15 amino acids. DNA for the CDR3: TGTGCCAGCAGCTTAGTAGGGCAGTTGTACAATGAGCAGTTCTTC. Amino acid sequence: CASSLVGQLYNEQFF.